This T cell receptor beta chain originates from a study of shared clonotypes between healthy human individuals. Regarding the study as a whole: Some naive CD4 clonotypes, about 5.5%, turned up in common across a handful of donors.

Note on this clone: Its target is not known.

This CDR3 is built from 15 residues. V lost 5 bases and J lost 2; bases outside the gene matches: 8. Germline-derived CDR1 and CDR2 are SGHTA and FQGNSA. All donors were healthy HIV-negative adults lacking recent acute infections or vaccinations. In the authors' methods: ImmunoSEQ output lacked quality scores and full-length reads, limiting matched filtering. Measured with immunoSEQ multiplex PCR; TCRdb has only the in-frame clones, and not every one. Clonal size and the V and J genes are those of that table, whereas D and trimming came from the DNA. The data show some 240,000 clones, approximately 65% seen once.

The source of this sequence is a man aged 25 to 45 in good health. The chain has TRBV7-2 and TRBJ2-7; TRBD2 matches at 8 bases. The sequenced sample was memory CD4+ T cells sorted from blood. Stated subset: CD45RA-negative fraction. CDR3 DNA: TGTGCCAGCAGCGCCTTAGCGGGAACGCCCTACGAGCAGTACTTC. Its protein product is CASSALAGTPYEQYF.